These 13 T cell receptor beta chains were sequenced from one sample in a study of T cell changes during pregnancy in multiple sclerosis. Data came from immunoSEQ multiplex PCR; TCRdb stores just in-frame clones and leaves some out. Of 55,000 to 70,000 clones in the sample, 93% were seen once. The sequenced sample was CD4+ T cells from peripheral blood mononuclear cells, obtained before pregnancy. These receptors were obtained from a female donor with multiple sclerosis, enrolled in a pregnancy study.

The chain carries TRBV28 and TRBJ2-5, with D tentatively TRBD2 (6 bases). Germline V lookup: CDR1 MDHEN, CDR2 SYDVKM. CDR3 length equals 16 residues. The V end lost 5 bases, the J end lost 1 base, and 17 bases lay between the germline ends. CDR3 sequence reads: CASSLGVLASQETQYF. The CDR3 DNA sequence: TGTGCCAGCAGTCTCGGGGTCCTAGCGTCCCAAGAGACCCAGTACTTC.

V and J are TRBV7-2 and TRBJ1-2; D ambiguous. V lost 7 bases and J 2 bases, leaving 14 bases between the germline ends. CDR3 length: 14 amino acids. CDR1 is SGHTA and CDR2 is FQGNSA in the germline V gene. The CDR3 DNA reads TGTGCCAGCACCGTCTCCTCGGGGAACTATGGCTACACCTTC. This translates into CASTVSSGNYGYTF. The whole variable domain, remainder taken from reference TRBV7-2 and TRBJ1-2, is GAGVSQSPSNKVTEKGKDVELRCDPISGHTALYWYRQSLGQGLEFLIYFQGNSAPDKSGLPSDRFSAERTGGSVSTLTIQRTQQEDSAVYLCASTVSSGNYGYTFGSGTRLTVV.

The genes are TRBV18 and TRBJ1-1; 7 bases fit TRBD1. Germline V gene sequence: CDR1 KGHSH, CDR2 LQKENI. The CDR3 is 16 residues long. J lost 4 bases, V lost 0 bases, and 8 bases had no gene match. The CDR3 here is CASSPPVSAGGTEAFF. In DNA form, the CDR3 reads TGTGCCAGCTCACCACCGGTGTCTGCAGGGGGCACTGAAGCTTTCTTT.

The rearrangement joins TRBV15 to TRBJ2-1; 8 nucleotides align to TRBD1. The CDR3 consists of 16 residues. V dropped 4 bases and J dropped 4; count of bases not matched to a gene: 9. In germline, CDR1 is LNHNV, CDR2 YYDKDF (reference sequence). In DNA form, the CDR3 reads TGTGCCACCAGCACCCGGACAGGGTTTGGGTACAATGAGCAGTTCTTC. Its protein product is CATSTRTGFGYNEQFF.

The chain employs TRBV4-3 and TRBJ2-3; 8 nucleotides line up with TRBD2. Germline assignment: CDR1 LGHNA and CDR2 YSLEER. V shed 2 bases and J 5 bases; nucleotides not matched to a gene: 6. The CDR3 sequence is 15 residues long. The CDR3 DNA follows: TGCGCCAGCAGCCAACGAGCGGGAGTAGGAGATACGCAGTATTTT. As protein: CASSQRAGVGDTQYF.

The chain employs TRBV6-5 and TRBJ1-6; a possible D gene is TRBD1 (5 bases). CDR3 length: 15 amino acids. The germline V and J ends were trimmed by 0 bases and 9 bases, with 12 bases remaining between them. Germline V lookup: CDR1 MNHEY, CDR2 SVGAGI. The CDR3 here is CASSYSSRARSPLHF. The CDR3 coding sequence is TGTGCCAGCAGTTACTCGAGCAGGGCCCGTTCACCCCTCCACTTT.

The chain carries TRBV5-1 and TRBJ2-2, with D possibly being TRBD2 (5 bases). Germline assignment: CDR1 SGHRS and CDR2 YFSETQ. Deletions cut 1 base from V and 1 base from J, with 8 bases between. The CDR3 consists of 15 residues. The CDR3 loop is CASSLTLVNTGELFF. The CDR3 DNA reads TGCGCCAGCAGCTTGACACTAGTGAACACCGGGGAGCTGTTTTTT.

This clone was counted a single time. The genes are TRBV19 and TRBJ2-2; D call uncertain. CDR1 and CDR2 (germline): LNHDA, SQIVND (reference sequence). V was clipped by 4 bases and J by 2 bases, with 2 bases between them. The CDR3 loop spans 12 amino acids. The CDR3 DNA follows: TGTGCCAGTAGTACAAACACCGGGGAGCTGTTTTTT. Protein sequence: CASSTNTGELFF.

CDR3 protein: CASSYSWTIDNEQFF. The CDR3 DNA sequence: TGTGCCAGCAGTTACTCCTGGACAATTGACAATGAGCAGTTCTTC. The J gene is TRBJ2-1, the V gene TRBV6-5, with D perhaps matching TRBD1 (5 bases). The germline V and J ends were trimmed by 0 bases and 5 bases, with 11 bases remaining between them. The CDR3 is 15 residues long. The germline V gene encodes CDR1 MNHEY and CDR2 SVGAGI.

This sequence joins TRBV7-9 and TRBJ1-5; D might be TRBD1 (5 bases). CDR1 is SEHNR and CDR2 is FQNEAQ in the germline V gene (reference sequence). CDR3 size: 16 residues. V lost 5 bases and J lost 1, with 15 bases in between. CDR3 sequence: CASSEGEGLSNQPQHF. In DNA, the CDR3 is TGTGCCAGCAGCGAAGGCGAGGGACTAAGCAATCAGCCCCAGCATTTT.

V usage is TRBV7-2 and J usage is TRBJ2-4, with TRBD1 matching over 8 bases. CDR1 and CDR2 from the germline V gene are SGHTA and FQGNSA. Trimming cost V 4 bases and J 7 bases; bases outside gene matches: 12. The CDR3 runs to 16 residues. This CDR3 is CASSSPRDRGRNIQYF. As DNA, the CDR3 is TGTGCCAGCAGCTCGCCAAGAGACAGGGGTCGGAACATTCAGTACTTC.

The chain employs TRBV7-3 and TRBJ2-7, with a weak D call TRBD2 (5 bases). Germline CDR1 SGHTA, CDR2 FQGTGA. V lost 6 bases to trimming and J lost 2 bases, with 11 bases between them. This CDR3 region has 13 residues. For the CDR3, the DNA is TGTGCCAGCAGTAATCCCGGGACCTACGAGCAGTACTTC. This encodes CASSNPGTYEQYF.

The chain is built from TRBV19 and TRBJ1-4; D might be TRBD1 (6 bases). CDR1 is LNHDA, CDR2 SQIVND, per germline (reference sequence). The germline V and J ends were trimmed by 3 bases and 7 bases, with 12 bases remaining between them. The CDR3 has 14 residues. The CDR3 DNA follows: TGTGCCAGTAGTATTGGAGGGGGGGGTGAAAAACTGTTTTTT. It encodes CASSIGGGGEKLFF.